The 25 T cell receptor beta chains reported below all come from one sample, sequenced in a study of neurological immune-mediated disorders. Each CDR3 protein gets one entry after TCRdb re-called the 5' RACE reads with MiXCR. The repertoire holds about 43,000 distinct CDR3 sequences, with over 9.5% as singletons. Sample: PBMCs. These receptors originate from a female donor in good health.

This clonotype was picked up many times. The V and J genes are TRBV5-5 and TRBJ1-2; D remains unclear. This CDR3 spans 14 amino acids. Germline CDR1 and CDR2: SGHKS and YYEKEE (reference sequence). The V end was cut by 5 bases, the J end by 0 bases, with 11 bases between. The CDR3: CASSSDGANYGYTF. In DNA, the CDR3 is TGTGCCAGCAGTTCGGACGGAGCTAACTATGGCTACACCTTC.

The table lists this clonotype with many counts. The chain links TRBV30 to TRBJ1-3; no definite D call. This CDR3 has 13 residues. V was pared by 0 bases and J by 1 base, with 4 bases between. From germline, CDR1 is GTSNPN and CDR2 SVGIG (reference sequence). CDR3 nucleotides: TGTGCCTGGAGTGTACAGTCTGGAAACACCATATATTTT. This translates into CAWSVQSGNTIYF.

This clonotype has a count of ten or more. This chain connects TRBV10-3 to TRBJ2-1; 7 bases agree with TRBD2. Losses at the gene ends were 11 bases for V and 2 bases for J; bases not matched to a gene: 6. This CDR3 is 13 amino acids long. Germline V gives CDR1 ENHRY, CDR2 SYGVKD. The CDR3, as DNA: TGTGCCGTCCGGGGGGACGCCTACAATGAGCAGTTCTTC. This translates into CAVRGDAYNEQFF.

This clonotype was counted ten times or more. J is TRBJ2-1 and V is TRBV5-1; 12 bases match TRBD2. Unmatched junction bases numbered 5, after V lost 7 bases and J lost 0 bases. This CDR3 is 16 amino acids long. Germline CDR1 reads SGHRS; CDR2 reads YFSETQ. CDR3 protein: CASFPSGGVSYNEQFF. The CDR3 nucleotides read TGCGCCAGCTTTCCTAGCGGGGGGGTCTCCTACAATGAGCAGTTCTTC.

This clonotype was observed at least ten times. The rearrangement links TRBV9 to TRBJ2-2, with D unclear. CDR3 size: 15 residues. Germline V gives CDR1 SGDLS, CDR2 YYNGEE. Trimming took off 2 bases at V and 5 bases at J, with 13 bases between the two ends. The DNA for the CDR3 is TGTGCCAGCAGCGTCCACCCGTGGGGAACCGGGGAGCTGTTTTTT. Its protein product is CASSVHPWGTGELFF.

About this clonotype: The junction does not match germline at one end; this may be a read error. The chain combines TRBV9 with TRBJ2-2; a weak D match, TRBD1 (6 bases). The CDR3 length is 14 residues. Germline CDR1 and CDR2: SGDLS and YYNGEE. CDR3 region: CSSSVPSGAGDLFF. DNA of the CDR3: TGTTCCAGCAGCGTTCCCTCAGGGGCCGGGGATCTGTTTTTT.

At least ten counts were recorded for this clonotype. The gene calls are TRBV5-1 and TRBJ2-1; D ambiguous. V dropped 0 bases and J dropped 9 bases, with 7 bases sitting between them. The CDR3 is 12 amino acids. CDR1 and CDR2 from the germline V gene are SGHRS and YFSETQ. In nucleotides, the CDR3 is TGCGCCAGCAGCTTGGAAGTCGGTGAGCAGTTCTTC. Amino acid sequence: CASSLEVGEQFF. Full variable domain (missing parts from reference TRBV5-1 and TRBJ2-1): KAGVTQTPRYLIKTRGQQVTLSCSPISGHRSVSWYQQTPGQGLQFLFEYFSETQRNKGNFPGRFSGRQFSNSRSEMNVSTLELGDSALYLCASSLEVGEQFFGPGTRLTVL.

The V and J genes are TRBV7-9 and TRBJ2-5, with D possibly being TRBD2 (5 bases). The CDR3 spans 14 residues. Germline CDR1 and CDR2: SEHNR and FQNEAQ (reference sequence). V lost 1 base and J 5 bases, leaving 11 bases between the germline ends. The CDR3 DNA is TGTGCCAGCAGCTTAGACCTCCCGGGGGAGACCCAGTACTTC. It translates to CASSLDLPGETQYF.

This clonotype was counted many times. The rearrangement joins TRBV5-1 to TRBJ1-6; 12 positions agree with TRBD1. Trimming took 6 bases from V and 11 from J; bases not matched to a gene: 6. The CDR3 is made up of 14 amino acids. Germline V gene sequence: CDR1 SGHRS, CDR2 YFSETQ. The chain's CDR3 is CASTVGQGATPLHF. CDR3 in DNA: TGCGCCAGCACCGTGGGACAGGGGGCGACACCCCTCCACTTT.

The table lists this clonotype with many counts. The chain combines TRBV14 with TRBJ2-7, with D hard to call. CDR1 is SGHDN and CDR2 is FVKESK in the germline V gene. V lost 1 base and J lost 1, with 8 bases in between. This CDR3 comprises 14 residues. In DNA form, the CDR3 reads TGTGCCAGCAGCCAAGTACAGTCATCCTACGAGCAGTACTTC. The encoded protein is CASSQVQSSYEQYF.

Many counts were recorded for this clonotype. The chain joins TRBV12-3 or TRBV12-4 to TRBJ1-2; D gene uncertain. V lost 2 bases to trimming and J lost 8 bases, with 3 bases between them. CDR3 length: 10 amino acids. The CDR3 spells CASSLQGYTF. CDR3 nucleotides: TGTGCCAGCAGTTTACAGGGCTACACCTTC.

This clonotype was found many times. The chain uses TRBV5-1 and TRBJ2-1, with D maybe TRBD2 (5 bases). The germline V and J ends were trimmed by 4 bases and 7 bases, with 15 bases remaining between them. In germline, CDR1 is SGHRS, CDR2 YFSETQ. The CDR3 spans 14 residues. CDR3 coding DNA: TGCGCCAGCAGCCCGGGGTCCCCGGGGAATGAGCAGTTCTTC. It translates to CASSPGSPGNEQFF.

This clonotype was detected many times. The rearrangement joins TRBV5-1 to TRBJ2-1; D is uncertain. V was clipped by 0 bases and J by 7 bases, with 14 bases between them. The germline V gene encodes CDR1 SGHRS and CDR2 YFSETQ. The CDR3 sequence is 15 residues long. The CDR3 coding sequence is TGCGCCAGCAGCTTGGTATTACGTCCTGCAAATGAGCAGTTCTTC. It specifies CASSLVLRPANEQFF.

This clonotype was counted at least ten times. The J gene is TRBJ2-3, the V gene TRBV20-1; 13 bases map to TRBD2. J lost 2 bases, V lost 1 base, and 3 bases had no gene match. Germline V gives CDR1 DFQATT, CDR2 SNEGSKA (reference sequence). The CDR3 contains 16 residues. CDR3 bases: TGCAGTGCTAGAGGACTAGCGGGGGGCCTCACAGATACGCAGTATTTT. It yields the protein CSARGLAGGLTDTQYF.

This clonotype was seen a few times. The chain is built from TRBV5-5 and TRBJ1-6; D may be TRBD1 (5 bases). Germline CDR1 SGHKS, CDR2 YYEKEE (reference sequence). Trimming removed 4 bases at V and 4 bases at J, with 21 bases between. This CDR3 contains 18 residues. CDR3 DNA: TGTGCCAGCAGCCGAAGGCAGCTCGGGGGTTCTTATAATTCACCCCTCCACTTT. Translating gives CASSRRQLGGSYNSPLHF.

At least ten counts were recorded for this clonotype. J is TRBJ1-5 and V is TRBV25-1; 9 bases line up with TRBD1. Per the germline V gene, CDR1 is MGHDK and CDR2 is SYGVNS. V dropped 4 bases and J dropped 4; count of bases not matched to a gene: 2. The length of the CDR3 is 14 residues. In DNA, the CDR3 is TGTGCCAGCAGTGGGACAGGGGTAAATCAGCCCCAGCATTTT. This codes for CASSGTGVNQPQHF.

This clonotype was seen at least ten times. The chain links TRBV7-8 to TRBJ1-5; D ambiguous. CDR3 length: 14 residues. Germline assignment: CDR1 SGHVS and CDR2 FQNEAQ. Trimming cost V 0 bases and J 1 base, with 4 bases left between them. The CDR3 DNA is TGTGCCAGCAGCTTAGCGGACAGCAATCAGCCCCAGCATTTT. Protein: CASSLADSNQPQHF.

In its sample, this clonotype was seen many times. The V and J genes are TRBV12-3 or TRBV12-4 and TRBJ2-7, with D perhaps matching TRBD1 or TRBD2 (5 bases each). Trimming pared 5 bases from V and 5 bases from J, leaving 19 bases between. This CDR3 has 15 amino acids. The CDR3, as DNA: TGTGCCAGCAGTCGTAGCCGGGGCCTCGTGAACGAGCAGTACTTC. It specifies CASSRSRGLVNEQYF.

This clonotype was observed at least ten times. The chain links TRBV7-2 to TRBJ2-1; 9 positions match TRBD2. The J segment lost 9 bases and the V segment lost 1 base, leaving 7 bases of the junction unmatched. CDR3 length: 15 residues. Germline CDR1 SGHTA, CDR2 FQGNSA. The CDR3 sequence: CASSLDGGRGPEQFF. CDR3 nucleotides: TGTGCCAGCAGCTTAGATGGCGGGAGGGGGCCTGAGCAGTTCTTC. The full variable domain, completed using reference TRBV7-2 and TRBJ2-1, is GAGVSQSPSNKVTEKGKDVELRCDPISGHTALYWYRQSLGQGLEFLIYFQGNSAPDKSGLPSDRFSAERTGGSVSTLTIQRTQQEDSAVYLCASSLDGGRGPEQFFGPGTRLTVL.

This clonotype was observed many times. This chain links TRBV19 with TRBJ1-1; D is undetermined. V was shortened by 3 bases and J by 4 bases, with 9 bases between the two germline ends. This CDR3 is 13 amino acids long. Germline CDR1 and CDR2: LNHDA and SQIVND (reference sequence). CDR3: CASSIYLTTEAFF. CDR3 sequence (DNA): TGTGCCAGTAGTATCTACTTGACCACTGAAGCTTTCTTT. The whole variable domain, filled in from reference TRBV19 and TRBJ1-1, reads DGGITQSPKYLFRKEGQNVTLSCEQNLNHDAMYWYRQDPGQGLRLIYYSQIVNDFQKGDIAEGYSVSREKKESFPLTVTSAQKNPTAFYLCASSIYLTTEAFFGQGTRLTVV.

This clonotype was counted ten times or more. This chain joins TRBV4-1 and TRBJ2-2; no clear D. The CDR3 sequence is 15 residues long. V gave up 1 base and J gave up 2 bases, with 8 bases separating them. Germline V lookup: CDR1 MGHRA, CDR2 YSYEKL. CDR3 DNA sequence: TGCGCCAGCAGCCAAGTCATCAGTAACACCGGGGAGCTGTTTTTT. Its protein is CASSQVISNTGELFF.

In the case of this clonotype: The junction does not match germline at one end; this may be a read error. J is TRBJ2-7 and V is TRBV7-7; 12 positions match TRBD1. The CDR3 sequence is 14 residues long. The germline V gene has CDR1 SSHAT and CDR2 FNYEAQ (reference sequence). Here the CDR3 reads CASRQGQGAYEQYF. The CDR3 DNA reads as TGTGCTAGCAGACAGGGACAGGGGGCTTACGAGCAGTACTTC. Full variable domain (rest looked up from reference TRBV7-7 and TRBJ2-7): GAGVSQSPRYKVTKRGQDVTLRCDPISSHATLYWYQQALGQGPEFLTYFNYEAQPDKSGLPSDRFSAERPEGSISTLTIQRTEQRDSAMYRCASRQGQGAYEQYFGPGTRLTVT.

This clonotype has ten or more counts. The CDR3 nucleotides read TGCAGTGCTCCCGACACCTCCTACGAGCAGTACTTC. Its protein product is CSAPDTSYEQYF. The chain carries TRBV20-1 and TRBJ2-7; D is uncertain. Trimming shortened V by 5 bases and J by 0 bases, and 8 bases separated the two germline ends. The CDR3 is 12 amino acids. CDR1 is DFQATT and CDR2 is SNEGSKA in the germline V gene (reference sequence).

This clonotype was found many times. The chain employs TRBV6-5 and TRBJ2-3; D possibly corresponds to TRBD2 (5 bases). CDR3 size: 12 residues. V was clipped by 6 bases and J by 6 bases, with 10 bases between them. Germline V gene sequence: CDR1 MNHEY, CDR2 SVGAGI. CDR3 in amino acids: CASREDLDTQYF. The CDR3 nucleotides read TGTGCCAGCAGGGAGGATTTGGATACGCAGTATTTT.

This clonotype showed up many times. The chain combines TRBV27 with TRBJ2-2; D might be TRBD1 or TRBD2, each matching 6 bases. Per germline, CDR1 MNHEY and CDR2 SMNVEV (reference sequence). This CDR3 is built from 14 residues. V gave up 2 bases and J gave up 15 bases, with 19 bases separating them. The CDR3 DNA follows: TGTGCCAGCAGTTTAAGGGGGGCTCGAGGATTGGTGTTTTTT. This translates into CASSLRGARGLVFF.